These T cell receptor beta chains were read from a single sample in a study of blood T cell repertoires in COVID-19. Clones were read by immunoSEQ multiplex PCR, and TCRdb kept only the in-frame ones, dropping some. The table records about 380,000 clones, around 92% of them present only once. Sequenced material: peripheral blood. These receptors were obtained from a man aged 40-49 years with acute or convalescent COVID-19. The CDR3 runs from the conserved cysteine through the conserved F or W. The D gene is left open where the match is weak. The size of a clone is reported for some rows only, either as once, few or many, or as a class for expanded clones.

CDR3 | DNA | D | J | size | V
CASSYRGWTEAFF | TGTGCCAGCAGCTACAGGGGCTGGACTGAAGCTTTCTTT | TRBD1 | TRBJ1-1 | . | TRBV11-3
CASSIVGLYGYTF | TGTGCCAGTAGTATAGTGGGACTCTATGGCTACACCTTC | . | TRBJ1-2 | . | TRBV19
CASSFQGRGRYTF | TGTGCCAGCAGTTTTCAGGGCAGGGGCCGCTACACCTTC | . | TRBJ1-2 | . | TRBV12-3/TRBV12-4
CASSEARGGAYYYEQYF | TGTGCCAGCAGTGAAGCGCGCGGGGGGGCTTATTATTACGAGCAGTACTTC | TRBD2 | TRBJ2-7 | . | TRBV6-1
CASSRRQNTEAFF | TGTGCCAGCAGTCGTAGACAGAACACTGAAGCTTTCTTT | . | TRBJ1-1 | . | TRBV12-3/TRBV12-4
CASTKAGLSTDTQYF | TGTGCCAGCACCAAAGCGGGGCTTAGCACAGATACGCAGTATTTT | TRBD2 | TRBJ2-3 | . | TRBV7-3
CASSTGIAKNIQYF | TGTGCCAGCAGCACCGGGATAGCCAAAAACATTCAGTACTTC | . | TRBJ2-4 | . | TRBV7-2
CASRKTGRAGNTIYF | TGTGCCAGCAGAAAGACAGGGCGAGCGGGAAACACCATATATTTT | TRBD1 | TRBJ1-3 | once | TRBV6-5
CAWARDREVNEQYF | TGTGCCTGGGCCCGAGACAGGGAGGTCAACGAGCAGTACTTC | . | TRBJ2-7 | once | TRBV30
CASGSGGTYNEQFF | TGTGCCAGCGGTTCCGGGGGGACTTACAATGAGCAGTTCTTC | TRBD2 | TRBJ2-1 | . | TRBV7-3
CASSIRGGYEQYF | TGTGCCAGCAGTATTAGGGGGGGCTACGAGCAGTACTTC | . | TRBJ2-7 | . | TRBV27
CASSDGGLDAYTF | TGTGCCAGCAGTGACGGGGGGTTGGATGCCTACACCTTC | . | TRBJ1-2 | . | TRBV2
CASSPPGRFINYGYTF | TGTGCCAGCTCACCACCTGGCCGTTTCATTAACTATGGCTACACCTTC | . | TRBJ1-2 | . | TRBV18
CASSPRTFTGELFF | TGTGCCAGCAGCCCCCGGACATTCACCGGGGAGCTGTTTTTT | . | TRBJ2-2 | . | TRBV9
CASSTWTSGGSEQYF | TGCGCCAGCAGCACCTGGACTAGCGGGGGGTCAGAGCAGTACTTC | TRBD2 | TRBJ2-7 | once | TRBV5-1
CASSLQTGTSVGDTQYF | TGTGCCAGCAGTTTGCAGACCGGGACTAGCGTGGGAGATACGCAGTATTTT | TRBD2 | TRBJ2-3 | . | TRBV27
CSVEASGVRFYEQYF | TGCAGCGTTGAAGCTAGCGGAGTTAGATTCTACGAGCAGTACTTC | TRBD2 | TRBJ2-7 | . | TRBV29-1
CASSIRDTQYF | TGTGCCAGTAGTATCAGAGATACGCAGTATTTT | . | TRBJ2-3 | once | TRBV19
CASRRVGSNQPQHF | TGCGCCAGCAGGCGGGTGGGCAGCAATCAGCCCCAGCATTTT | . | TRBJ1-5 | . | TRBV4-1
CASSRTPAYEQYF | TGTGCCAGCAGCCGGACACCTGCCTACGAGCAGTACTTC | . | TRBJ2-7 | . | TRBV11-2
CASSLALGFGGGEQYF | TGTGCCAGCAGCTTAGCTCTGGGCTTTGGGGGCGGCGAGCAGTACTTC | . | TRBJ2-7 | . | TRBV7-9
CASQRSGGYNEQFF | TGTGCCAGCCAACGATCGGGAGGGTACAATGAGCAGTTCTTC | TRBD2 | TRBJ2-1 | . | TRBV6-5
CASTNTGGYQPQHF | TGTGCCAGTACCAATACAGGGGGCTATCAGCCCCAGCATTTT | TRBD1 | TRBJ1-5 | . | TRBV19
CASSRQGNTEAFF | TGTGCCAGTAGCAGACAGGGGAACACTGAAGCTTTCTTT | TRBD1 | TRBJ1-1 | . | TRBV19
CASSSGTGINYGYTF | TGTGCCAGCAGCTCCGGGACAGGTATTAACTATGGCTACACCTTC | TRBD1 | TRBJ1-2 | . | TRBV11-2
CASSQQGNNSPLHF | TGTGCCAGTAGTCAACAGGGAAATAATTCACCCCTCCACTTT | . | TRBJ1-6 | . | TRBV19
CATSDLHGRAGELFF | TGTGCCACCAGTGATTTGCACGGGAGGGCCGGGGAGCTGTTTTTT | TRBD2 | TRBJ2-2 | . | TRBV24-1
CSAGLSKNNEQFF | TGCAGCGCTGGACTTTCTAAGAACAATGAGCAGTTCTTC | . | TRBJ2-1 | . | TRBV29-1
CASSIGGGTYEQYF | TGTGCCAGTAGTATAGGAGGGGGAACTTACGAGCAGTACTTC | . | TRBJ2-7 | . | TRBV19
CAIMVSGSPFAEAFF | TGTGCCATCATGGTTTCGGGATCACCTTTCGCTGAAGCTTTCTTT | . | TRBJ1-1 | . | TRBV10-3
CASSVSGSETQYF | TGTGCCAGCAGCGTGAGTGGGAGTGAGACCCAGTACTTC | . | TRBJ2-5 | . | TRBV9
CASSPPDGVRGYTF | TGTGCCAGCAGCCCCCCGGACGGGGTGAGAGGCTACACCTTC | . | TRBJ1-2 | . | TRBV28
CASSAMVGTSGGASIYEQYF | TGTGCCAGCAGTGCCATGGTCGGGACTAGCGGGGGGGCATCAATCTACGAGCAGTACTTC | TRBD2 | TRBJ2-7 | . | TRBV28
CASSPSLAGTGEQFF | TGTGCCAGCAGTCCATCCTTAGCGGGAACGGGAGAGCAGTTCTTC | TRBD2 | TRBJ2-1 | . | TRBV27
CASSPGGGSYNEQFF | TGTGCCAGCAGCCCCGGGGGGGGCTCCTACAATGAGCAGTTCTTC | TRBD2 | TRBJ2-1 | . | TRBV7-3
CASSLDRAAPNTEAFF | TGTGCCAGCAGCTTGGACAGGGCTGCGCCGAACACTGAAGCTTTCTTT | . | TRBJ1-1 | . | TRBV5-4
CASSLAGRDYEQYF | TGTGCCAGCAGCTTAGCAGGCAGGGATTACGAGCAGTACTTC | . | TRBJ2-7 | . | TRBV7-9
CASSQDYRKGEPQHF | TGCGCCAGCAGCCAAGACTACAGGAAGGGGGAGCCCCAGCATTTT | . | TRBJ1-5 | . | TRBV4-1
CAWSPGGITSQHF | TGTGCCTGGAGTCCAGGGGGGATAACGTCCCAGCATTTT | TRBD1 | TRBJ1-5 | . | TRBV30
CASSLSGVWSPLHF | TGTGCCAGCAGCTTAAGCGGGGTTTGGTCACCCCTCCACTTT | . | TRBJ1-6 | . | TRBV7-8
CASSRTGEAFF | TGTGCCAGCAGTCGTACAGGTGAAGCTTTCTTT | . | TRBJ1-1 | . | TRBV3-1/TRBV3-2
CASSGPGLASHEQYF | TGTGCCAGCAGCGGCCCGGGTCTAGCGAGCCACGAGCAGTACTTC | . | TRBJ2-7 | . | TRBV6-2/TRBV6-3
CASRFDRGERETQYF | TGTGCCAGCAGATTTGACAGGGGGGAGCGAGAGACCCAGTACTTC | TRBD1 | TRBJ2-5 | . | TRBV2
CAFDRVEAFF | TGTGCCTTCGACAGGGTTGAAGCTTTCTTT | TRBD1 | TRBJ1-1 | . | TRBV30
CASSEARGYYGYTF | TGTGCCAGCAGTGAAGCACGGGGTTACTATGGCTACACCTTC | . | TRBJ1-2 | . | TRBV2
CASSRIISGEGYTF | TGTGCCAGCAGCCGAATAATATCGGGGGAAGGCTACACCTTC | . | TRBJ1-2 | . | TRBV5-8
CASSLWWQGFYNEQFF | TGTGCCAGCAGTTTATGGTGGCAGGGGTTTTACAATGAGCAGTTCTTC | . | TRBJ2-1 | . | TRBV27
CASSFTGSPEAFF | TGCGCCAGCAGCTTCACAGGTTCCCCTGAAGCTTTCTTT | . | TRBJ1-1 | . | TRBV5-1